The next 12 T cell receptor beta chains were all read from a single sample in a study of T-cell memory formation after mild COVID-19. TCRdb called the 5' RACE reads again in MiXCR, with one record for every CDR3 protein. There are 400,000 to 500,000 distinct CDR3 sequences in the sample; about 20% occur only once, and about a fifth lies in the top ten. The sample was PBMCs or a T cell subset sorted from them (not recorded which). These receptors were collected from a man between 18 and 29 years old who had mild COVID-19 (a few samples of this study predate the infection). Cell type and time point are not known.

The table lists this clonotype with a few counts. The V and J genes are TRBV4-3 and TRBJ1-1; 11 nucleotides align to TRBD1. Germline CDR1 LGHNA, CDR2 YSLEER. V dropped 2 bases and J dropped 4; count of bases not matched to a gene: 15. The CDR3 sequence is 19 residues long. DNA for the CDR3: TGCGCCAGCAGCCAACTTCTTGGGACAGGGGGAGATAGTGGCACTGAAGCTTTCTTT. It specifies CASSQLLGTGGDSGTEAFF.

This clonotype was seen a few times. The chain carries TRBV7-2 and TRBJ1-2; TRBD1 matches 12 bases. The CDR3 is 15 amino acids. Germline V CDR1 and CDR2: SGHTA, FQGNSA. Trimming cost V 5 bases and J 5 bases; bases outside gene matches: 6. CDR3: CASSSGTGGGYGYTF. CDR3 DNA sequence: TGTGCCAGCAGCAGTGGGACAGGGGGCGGGTATGGCTACACCTTC.

This clonotype was observed a handful of times. This sequence joins TRBV12-3 or TRBV12-4 and TRBJ2-3, with D tentatively TRBD1 (5 bases). V lost 1 base, J lost 4 bases, and 9 bases lay in between. There are 14 residues in the CDR3. Here the CDR3 reads CASSLVGLSDTQYF. CDR3 DNA sequence: TGTGCCAGCAGTTTAGTGGGGCTTTCAGATACGCAGTATTTT.

This clonotype was counted at least ten times. The gene calls are TRBV20-1 and TRBJ1-1; tentatively, D is TRBD1 (5 bases). V was cut by 6 bases and J by 0 bases, with 14 bases left in between. This CDR3 region has 14 residues. The germline V gene has CDR1 DFQATT and CDR2 SNEGSKA (reference sequence). The CDR3 spells CSAPREGMNTEAFF. CDR3 nucleotide sequence: TGCAGTGCACCCCGGGAGGGGATGAACACTGAAGCTTTCTTT.

V is TRBV20-1 and J is TRBJ2-5; perhaps TRBD2 as D (7 bases). Per the germline V gene, CDR1 is DFQATT and CDR2 is SNEGSKA (reference sequence). V was cut by 4 bases and J by 5 bases, with 14 bases left in between. CDR3 length: 13 amino acids. CDR3 protein: CSAMRGRGETQYF. The CDR3 nucleotides read TGCAGTGCTATGCGGGGGCGCGGGGAGACCCAGTACTTC.

This clonotype has a handful of counts. This chain joins TRBV15 and TRBJ1-3, with a tentative D call TRBD1 (6 bases). The V end was cut by 6 bases, the J end by 2 bases, with 11 bases between. Germline V gene sequence: CDR1 LNHNV, CDR2 YYDKDF (reference sequence). CDR3 size: 14 residues. The CDR3 region has the DNA TGTGCCACCAGTTCCCCAGGGGCTGGAAACACCATATATTTT. Protein product: CATSSPGAGNTIYF.

This chain uses TRBV9 with TRBJ1-4; D may be TRBD1 (5 bases). Germline V CDR1 and CDR2: SGDLS, YYNGEE. The ends were cut back, 4 bases at V and 7 bases at J, with 26 bases in the middle. The length of the CDR3 is 18 residues. Written as DNA, the CDR3 is TGTGCCAGCAGCCCTCTAGGGAGGGACCCAGTGAGCGGTGAAAAACTGTTTTTT. Its translation is CASSPLGRDPVSGEKLFF.

In this sample, this clonotype turned up many times. The chain recombines TRBV7-2 with TRBJ1-1; D is uncertain. Deletions cut 1 base from V and 0 bases from J, with 12 bases between. Germline V gene sequence: CDR1 SGHTA, CDR2 FQGNSA. The CDR3 covers 16 residues. This CDR3 is CASSLGTLRVNTEAFF. CDR3 DNA sequence: TGTGCCAGCAGCTTAGGGACGCTGCGCGTGAACACTGAAGCTTTCTTT.

This clonotype showed up just a few times. The rearrangement uses TRBV18 and TRBJ2-5, with 8 bases that match TRBD1. The CDR3 sequence is 14 residues long. Germline CDR1 is KGHSH and CDR2 is LQKENI. V lost 3 bases to trimming and J lost 5 bases; unmatched junction nucleotides: 5. Here the CDR3 reads CASSPIRGHETQYF. Written as DNA, the CDR3 is TGTGCCAGCTCACCGATCAGGGGGCACGAGACCCAGTACTTC.

This clonotype has just a few counts. The chain has TRBV12-3 or TRBV12-4 and TRBJ2-7; D not resolved. V lost 1 base, J lost 5 bases, and 9 bases lay in between. The CDR3 length is 13 residues. CDR3 sequence reads: CASSLGESDEQYV. The DNA for the CDR3 is TGTGCCAGCAGTTTAGGCGAGTCCGACGAGCAGTACGTC.

In its sample, this clonotype was seen a few times. J is TRBJ1-2 and V is TRBV25-1; the match to TRBD1 covers 8 bases. J lost 2 bases, V lost 4 bases, and 15 bases had no gene match. Germline loops: CDR1 MGHDK, CDR2 SYGVNS. The CDR3 spans 18 residues. CDR3 amino acids: CASSASQGVRNTNYGYTF. In DNA, the CDR3 is TGTGCCAGCAGTGCTTCACAGGGGGTGAGGAATACCAACTATGGCTACACCTTC.

This clonotype was counted between two and nine times. This sequence joins TRBV29-1 and TRBJ2-3; 9 bases are a match to TRBD1. Germline CDR1 and CDR2: SQVTM and ANQGSEA. The V and J ends lost 7 bases and 4 bases, in that order; junction bases with no gene match: 6. This CDR3 spans 13 amino acids. This CDR3 reads CSAGQGIADTQYF. CDR3 coding DNA: TGCAGCGCTGGACAGGGGATAGCAGATACGCAGTATTTT.